A single sample gave rise to the 29 T cell receptor beta chains below, sequenced in a study of T cell responses to AZD1222 COVID-19 vaccine. Libraries were prepared by immunoSEQ multiplex PCR; TCRdb keeps only in-frame clonotypes and omits some of them. Here the sample spans 85,000 or so clones, around 90% being singletons. The input for sequencing was peripheral blood, taken on day 0 of AZD1222 vaccination. The receptors here all came from an adult in good health.

This chain joins TRBV5-4 and TRBJ1-2; possible D gene TRBD1, 6 bases. Germline assignment: CDR1 SGHNT and CDR2 YYREEE (reference sequence). V lost 5 bases, J lost 4 bases, and 18 bases lay in between. The CDR3 length is 15 residues. CDR3 amino acids: CASSPPGAVSYGYTF. CDR3 in DNA: TGTGCCAGCAGTCCCCCGGGGGCGGTTTCCTATGGCTACACCTTC.

The V and J genes are TRBV7-6 and TRBJ2-5; D not resolved. V lost 2 bases and J lost 3, with 4 bases in between. CDR3 length equals 12 residues. Germline CDR1 SGHVS, CDR2 FNYEAQ. CDR3 residues: CASSLREETQYF. CDR3 sequence (DNA): TGTGCCAGCAGCTTAAGGGAAGAGACCCAGTACTTC.

The chain uses TRBV6-2 or TRBV6-3 and TRBJ1-1; D is possibly TRBD1 (5 bases). V lost 4 bases and J lost 12, with 21 bases in between. Germline V gene data show CDR1 as MNHEY and CDR2 as SVGEGT. The CDR3 is 14 amino acids. The CDR3 bases are TGTGCCAGCAGTTCGTTCAGGTCAGAGGGGTGGTCTTTCTTT. Its translation: CASSSFRSEGWSFF.

The chain is built from TRBV4-1 and TRBJ1-2, with D hard to call. This CDR3 is 12 amino acids long. Germline V gene sequence: CDR1 MGHRA, CDR2 YSYEKL. Trimming removed 2 bases at V and 8 bases at J, with 9 bases between. As DNA, the CDR3 is TGCGCCAGCAGCCAAAGGACGACCGGCTACACCTTC. Translating gives CASSQRTTGYTF.

V usage is TRBV3-1 (or the pseudogene TRBV3-2) and J usage is TRBJ1-1; D may be TRBD1 (5 bases). The CDR3 contains 16 residues. The V end lost 3 bases, the J end lost 2 bases, and 16 bases lay between the germline ends. The germline V gene encodes CDR1 LGHDT and CDR2 YNNKEL (reference sequence). CDR3 protein: CASSHGGTYANTEAFF. DNA of the CDR3: TGTGCCAGCAGCCATGGGGGGACGTACGCTAACACTGAAGCTTTCTTT.

V and J are TRBV5-6 and TRBJ1-2; no clear D. V lost 0 bases and J 3 bases, leaving 9 bases between the germline ends. Germline values: CDR1 SGHDT, CDR2 YYEEEE. The CDR3 is made up of 14 amino acids. The CDR3 sequence: CASSLGESDYGYTF. The CDR3 nucleotides are TGTGCCAGCAGCTTGGGGGAGTCTGACTATGGCTACACCTTC.

This chain connects TRBV4-1 to TRBJ1-3; 7 nucleotides match TRBD1. Unmatched junction bases numbered 11, after V lost 3 bases and J lost 3 bases. Germline-derived CDR1 and CDR2 are MGHRA and YSYEKL. CDR3 length: 17 residues. CDR3 bases: TGCGCCAGCAGCCAGGGGGGGGCGACAGGGCTTGGAAACACCATATATTTT. This translates into CASSQGGATGLGNTIYF.

The J gene is TRBJ2-7, the V gene TRBV7-9; no clear D. The CDR3 has 15 residues. Germline V gene sequence: CDR1 SEHNR, CDR2 FQNEAQ (reference sequence). V was cut by 1 base and J by 2 bases, with 12 bases left in between. CDR3 sequence: CASSLVERQTYEQYF. Written as DNA, the CDR3 is TGTGCCAGCAGCTTAGTTGAACGGCAGACCTACGAGCAGTACTTC.

This CDR3 reads CASSFFSGGPYEQYF. CDR3 bases: TGTGCCAGCAGCTTCTTCAGCGGGGGGCCCTACGAGCAGTACTTC. The gene calls are TRBV5-5 and TRBJ2-7; 9 bases line up with TRBD2. Germline assignment: CDR1 SGHKS and CDR2 YYEKEE (reference sequence). Losses at the gene ends were 2 bases for V and 2 bases for J; bases not matched to a gene: 5. The CDR3 loop spans 15 amino acids.

This chain links TRBV30 with TRBJ1-2; D gene unclear. There are 14 residues in the CDR3. CDR1 is GTSNPN, CDR2 SVGIG, per germline (reference sequence). V was trimmed by 7 bases and J by 8 bases, leaving 23 bases between them. The CDR3 here is CALIWTRTILGYTF. CDR3 nucleotide sequence: TGTGCCTTGATATGGACGAGGACTATACTAGGCTACACCTTC.

This clone was seen a single time. The rearrangement joins TRBV10-3 to TRBJ1-1; 9 bases agree with TRBD1. Trimming took 6 bases from V and 0 from J; bases not matched to a gene: 5. Germline CDR1 and CDR2: ENHRY and SYGVKD. This CDR3 is 15 amino acids long. The CDR3 reads CAISLTGGLNTEAFF. The CDR3 DNA reads as TGTGCCATCAGCTTGACAGGGGGTTTGAACACTGAAGCTTTCTTT.

The V call is TRBV28, the J call TRBJ1-6, with D unresolved. The CDR3 has 14 amino acids. Germline V lookup: CDR1 MDHEN, CDR2 SYDVKM. The V end was cut by 2 bases, the J end by 6 bases, with 8 bases between. The CDR3 DNA is TGTGCCAGCAGTTTAGGGGAGGGTAATTCACCCCTCCACTTT. Residues: CASSLGEGNSPLHF. Filled out from reference TRBV28 and TRBJ1-6, the complete variable domain reads DVKVTQSSRYLVKRTGEKVFLECVQDMDHENMFWYRQDPGLGLRLIYFSYDVKMKEKGDIPEGYSVSREKKERFSLILESASTNQTSMYLCASSLGEGNSPLHFGNGTRLTVT.

The rearrangement joins TRBV20-1 to TRBJ1-2; TRBD1 matches at 9 bases. J gave up 8 bases and V 5 bases, and 3 bases lay outside the gene matches. The germline CDR1 and CDR2 sequences are DFQATT and SNEGSKA (reference sequence). The CDR3 has 11 amino acids. CDR3 region: CSARTGDGYTF. CDR3 DNA sequence: TGCAGTGCTCGGACAGGGGACGGCTACACCTTC.

This chain uses TRBV6-5 with TRBJ2-1; tentatively, D is TRBD1 (6 bases). Trimming shortened V by 6 bases and J by 0 bases, and 12 bases separated the two germline ends. The CDR3 consists of 15 residues. Looked up from germline, CDR1 is MNHEY and CDR2 is SVGAGI. DNA for the CDR3: TGTGCCAGCAGCTACGACAGGAGCTCCTACAATGAGCAGTTCTTC. It translates to CASSYDRSSYNEQFF.

This chain joins TRBV29-1 and TRBJ1-2; D unresolved. The V gene's germline CDR1 is SQVTM and CDR2 ANQGSEA. This CDR3 has 13 amino acids. V lost 2 bases and J 7 bases, leaving 14 bases between the germline ends. CDR3 DNA sequence: TGCAGCGTTGAAAAAGGGTACCCCTTTGGCTACACCTTC. It specifies CSVEKGYPFGYTF.

The rearrangement uses TRBV30 and TRBJ1-1; D is unresolved. The V and J ends lost 7 bases and 1 base respectively, with 13 bases between them. The CDR3 covers 13 residues. The V gene's germline CDR1 is GTSNPN and CDR2 SVGIG (reference sequence). CDR3 amino acids: CASKQSTNTEAFF. The DNA of the CDR3 is TGTGCCTCAAAACAGAGTACGAACACTGAAGCTTTCTTT.

The chain joins TRBV5-1 to TRBJ1-4; a weak D match, TRBD1 (5 bases). The CDR3 extends over 15 amino acids. In germline, CDR1 is SGHRS, CDR2 YFSETQ. V was shortened by 3 bases and J by 7 bases, with 16 bases between the two germline ends. This chain's CDR3 is CASSSVGAPSEKLFF. For the CDR3, the DNA is TGCGCCAGCAGCTCCGTTGGGGCCCCGAGTGAAAAACTGTTTTTT. Complete variable domain (other parts from reference TRBV5-1 and TRBJ1-4): KAGVTQTPRYLIKTRGQQVTLSCSPISGHRSVSWYQQTPGQGLQFLFEYFSETQRNKGNFPGRFSGRQFSNSRSEMNVSTLELGDSALYLCASSSVGAPSEKLFFGSGTQLSVL.

This clone was recorded once. J is TRBJ2-7 and V is TRBV28; 9 bases align to TRBD2. Trimming cost V 5 bases and J 5 bases; bases outside gene matches: 7. Germline CDR1 and CDR2: MDHEN and SYDVKM. The CDR3 runs 14 residues. The CDR3 bases are TGTGCCAGCAGTAACGGACTAGCGTACGACGAGCAGTACTTC. Encoded protein: CASSNGLAYDEQYF.

V gene TRBV3-1 (or the pseudogene TRBV3-2) combines with J gene TRBJ1-6; 9 nucleotides match TRBD1. CDR3 length: 14 residues. Germline V gene data show CDR1 as LGHDT and CDR2 as YNNKEL (reference sequence). V lost 4 bases, J lost 9 bases, and 4 bases stayed unmatched. CDR3 in amino acids: CASSPGQGISPLHF. The DNA of the CDR3 is TGTGCCAGCAGCCCGGGACAGGGTATTTCACCCCTCCACTTT.

The rearrangement joins TRBV7-2 to TRBJ1-2; maybe TRBD1 (5 bases). CDR3 length equals 14 residues. From germline, CDR1 is SGHTA and CDR2 FQGNSA. The V end was cut by 5 bases, the J end by 4 bases, with 14 bases between. The CDR3 DNA reads as TGTGCCAGCAGCCTCGAGCAGGGACTCTATGGCTACACCTTC. Translating it yields CASSLEQGLYGYTF.

The gene calls are TRBV2 and TRBJ1-1; D is ambiguous. This CDR3 is built from 15 residues. Germline V gene data show CDR1 as SNHLY and CDR2 as FYNNEI. V lost 8 bases and J lost 5, with 21 bases in between. CDR3 DNA: TGTGCCAGCCCTTTCAGGACGGCCGTTAGAACTGAAGCTTTCTTT. This codes for CASPFRTAVRTEAFF. The complete variable domain, with remaining parts taken from reference TRBV2 and TRBJ1-1, reads EPEVTQTPSHQVTQMGQEVILRCVPISNHLYFYWYRQILGQKVEFLVSFYNNEISEKSEIFDDQFSVERPDGSNFTLKIRSTKLEDSAMYFCASPFRTAVRTEAFFGQGTRLTVV.

This clone was detected only a few times. The CDR3, as DNA: TGTGCCAGCAGCTCGCATCGGACAGGGGACCAGCCCCAGCATTTT. The encoded protein is CASSSHRTGDQPQHF. This chain joins TRBV7-9 and TRBJ1-5, with TRBD1 matching over 9 bases. Germline assignment: CDR1 SEHNR and CDR2 FQNEAQ (reference sequence). The CDR3 consists of 15 residues. V shed 4 bases, J shed 7 bases, and the junction held 8 bases outside the gene matches.

This rearrangement joins TRBV4-1 to TRBJ2-3; unclear D gene. CDR1 is MGHRA, CDR2 YSYEKL, per germline. CDR3 size: 15 residues. V gave up 2 bases and J gave up 0 bases, with 9 bases separating them. In DNA form, the CDR3 reads TGCGCCAGCAGCCAAAGTCCCTTGAGCACAGATACGCAGTATTTT. Encoded protein: CASSQSPLSTDTQYF.

This chain connects TRBV5-1 to TRBJ1-6; possibly TRBD1 for D (5 bases). This CDR3 contains 16 residues. Between the trimmed V and J ends, which lost 4 bases and 7 bases, there was a span of 18 bases. Germline CDR1 and CDR2: SGHRS and YFSETQ. The CDR3: CASSPQGSGVNSPLHF. Here the CDR3 DNA reads TGCGCCAGCAGCCCGCAAGGGTCGGGGGTAAATTCACCCCTCCACTTT. Supplemented by reference TRBV5-1 and TRBJ1-6, the full variable domain reads KAGVTQTPRYLIKTRGQQVTLSCSPISGHRSVSWYQQTPGQGLQFLFEYFSETQRNKGNFPGRFSGRQFSNSRSEMNVSTLELGDSALYLCASSPQGSGVNSPLHFGNGTRLTVT.

This clone occurred a few times. The V gene is TRBV10-3, the J gene TRBJ2-7; D uncertain. Germline assignment: CDR1 ENHRY and CDR2 SYGVKD. V gave up 0 bases and J gave up 0 bases, with 21 bases separating them. This CDR3 contains 19 residues. Here the CDR3 reads CAISESTLVRTALSYEQYF. The CDR3 DNA is TGTGCCATCAGTGAGTCGACTCTTGTAAGGACGGCACTCTCCTACGAGCAGTACTTC.

The chain is built from TRBV5-1 and TRBJ2-1, with D perhaps being TRBD1 or TRBD2 (5 bases each). V gave up 3 bases and J gave up 0 bases, with 10 bases separating them. The CDR3 consists of 15 residues. The germline V gene encodes CDR1 SGHRS and CDR2 YFSETQ. This CDR3 reads CASSWGTNSYNEQFF. DNA for the CDR3: TGCGCCAGCAGCTGGGGGACCAACTCCTACAATGAGCAGTTCTTC.

This clone was seen a few times. J is TRBJ1-1 and V is TRBV28; D possibly corresponds to TRBD1 (5 bases). The CDR3 runs to 15 residues. Trimming took 10 bases from V and 3 from J, leaving 21 bases between them. The germline gives CDR1 MDHEN, CDR2 SYDVKM. The CDR3 sequence: CATCRVGDGYTEAFF. Here the CDR3 DNA reads TGTGCCACCTGTCGTGTGGGGGATGGGTACACTGAAGCTTTCTTT.

This chain links TRBV5-4 with TRBJ1-2, with D unclear. The CDR3 sequence is 16 residues long. The V end lost 0 bases, the J end lost 2 bases, and 14 bases lay between the germline ends. The germline gives CDR1 SGHNT, CDR2 YYREEE (reference sequence). CDR3: CASSLVVPDPNYGYTF. CDR3 sequence (DNA): TGTGCCAGCAGCTTGGTCGTGCCAGATCCCAACTATGGCTACACCTTC.

The chain carries TRBV5-1 and TRBJ2-5; D not resolved. Trimming removed 3 bases from V and 5 bases from J, with 20 bases in between. The CDR3 is 16 residues long. CDR1 and CDR2 (germline): SGHRS, YFSETQ. CDR3 nucleotides: TGCGCCAGCAGCTCCCAGATGACCTTTCCTCCGGAGACCCAGTACTTC. Residues: CASSSQMTFPPETQYF.